This TCR beta chain emerged from a study of cytomegalovirus exposure and HLA in healthy donors (dated by TCRdb to about 2017). Notes on the research overall: An earlier analysis of under 600 of the donors reported more than 250 Gb of sequence data and some 100 million unique TCR beta sequences from approximately 180 million T cells. Across some 400 genotyped donors of the cohort, an average of approximately 240,000 unique TCR beta nucleotide sequences per donor were sequenced, and 15% to 20% of those sequences were non-productive. Rather than drawing on any new phenotypic data, the later analysis identified candidate immune exposures from TCR beta sequences and the way those sequences occurred across donors. High-throughput TCR immunosequencing, statistical association of individual TCRs with disease status, and machine learning were combined to predict cytomegalovirus infection status. In a later genetic analysis, genome-wide SNP genotypes for about 55% of the roughly 700 donors were used, and that subset was treated as a discovery cohort. Around 330 gigabases of sequencing data and around 88 million unique TCR sequences made up an early release that covered approximately 650 HLA-typed donors. HLA typing covered class I and class II loci at four-digit resolution. The study aimed to test whether cataloging public T cell receptors could reveal signatures of past pathogen exposure. An earlier analysis of around 580 of the donors used high-throughput TCR beta sequencing to judge whether each TCR beta V gene segment behaved as functional or pseudogenic. Using immunosequencing, the study profiled T cell repertoires from roughly 650 subjects and related those repertoires to cytomegalovirus serostatus. To study patterns of TCR occurrence, a later analysis re-analyzed previously published TCR beta repertoires from 600 to 750 donors and added high-resolution HLA genotyping. Donor age, sex, ethnicity and CMV serostatus were compiled alongside the repertoire data. All discovery cohort repertoires had been generated using a single sequencing platform. A few DR-DQ haplotypes were treated as single units for association and clustering because of strong linkage in the cohort. A separate validation cohort of roughly 110 different subjects was used in addition to the roughly 640-subject first cohort. Typing coverage differed by locus: A, B, C, DRB1 and DQB1 were typed in about 620-640 donors, DQA1 in 500 to 550, DPA1 in 600 to 610, and DPB1 in 400 to 490. Of the roughly 400 genotyped donors, approximately 83% fell in the genetic ancestry cluster associated with self-reported Caucasian donors. Study-wide findings and limitations: Presence/absence analyses assumed roughly uniform sequencing depth across donors, an assumption that may not hold. A later analysis found that TCR association rates varied across HLA loci, with DRB1 alleles showing the most associated TCRs and HLA-C alleles the fewest. The 87-base-pair reads could not distinguish some IMGT-functional V segments, including TRBV6-2 and TRBV6-3, so those segments were excluded. In both the original and validation cohorts, the classifier was reported to diagnose cytomegalovirus status with high specificity and sensitivity. CMV serostatus was the only immune exposure information available for the cohort. Because some donors lacked HLA typing at each locus, the association tests relied only on the typed subset. In this cohort, only TCR beta chains were sequenced, and detectable features were limited by the absence of alpha or paired-chain data. According to a later genetic analysis, donors in an Asian-associated ancestry cluster had fewer N-insertions in productive TCRs than the approximately 690-donor mean. A further reported finding was that TCR beta sequences accurately predicted the HLA-A and HLA-B alleles for most subjects in the first cohort. When HLA alleles, especially DR and DQ, strongly co-occurred, attributing TCR associations to individual alleles was difficult. In a later analysis, about 17,000 TCR beta sequences were associated with specific HLA alleles at a false discovery rate of 0.05. In the study, 164 TCR beta chains were listed as associated with cytomegalovirus. An association between a missense DCLRE1C variant and V-gene and J-gene trimming of TCR beta chains was found in a later genetic analysis and replicated in an independent cohort. In a later analysis, HLA-associated TCR beta chains were found to be more clonally expanded and to have lower generation probabilities than equally common non-associated chains. Across donors, most TCR sequences were observed very rarely, whereas some public TCRs were present in many individuals. According to a later analysis, parvovirus B19, influenza, CMV and Epstein-Barr virus appeared linked to several top co-occurrence clusters. It was suggested by the authors that the approach could potentially be generalized to other disease states and immunological phenotypes. A cluster of highly shared sequence variants was judged likely to represent a technical artifact of the sequencing pipeline. In a later analysis, most CMV-associated TCR beta chains were found to appear HLA-restricted, with HLA associations seemingly driven largely by CMV exposure. In an earlier analysis of roughly 500 of the donors, most TCR beta V segments appeared in productive rearrangements about 87% or about 30% of the time, broadly matching IMGT annotations. Because counts were too low, 15 or so rarely observed V segments, including chromosome 9 orphons, were excluded from the earlier analysis of some 540 of the donors. Correlated functional status among segregating V segments might reflect linkage disequilibrium, but an unknown experimental factor could not be ruled out. A few of the identified cytomegalovirus-associated TCR beta chains were confirmed in vitro to be specific for cytomegalovirus antigens.

The library was made by the immunoSEQ multiplex PCR assay. A mixture of 60 forward primers for TCR Vbeta segments and 13 reverse primers for TCR Jbeta segments was used in the multiplex PCR. The CDR3 region of rearranged TCR beta genes was amplified from genomic DNA with a multiplex PCR assay. The Illumina HiSeq System was used to sequence the amplified TCR beta libraries as 87-base-pair reads. In the paper's pipeline: In a later analysis, 70 million to 95 million unique TCR beta chains were counted across the 500 to 850 repertoires, and about 10 million of these chains were shared by at least two donors. Raw reads were error-corrected and collapsed into unique sequences with a nearest-neighbor algorithm that merged closely related sequences to remove PCR and sequencing errors. Alignment of CDR3 sequences to IMGT reference sequences was used to assign V, D and J gene segments. For a sequence to be retained, at least a six-nucleotide match to both a V gene segment and a J gene segment was required. Rearrangements were classified as productive when the CDR3 lacked stop codons and remained in frame with V and J, and all other rearrangements were classified as non-productive. CDR3 was defined by IMGT convention, running from the second conserved V-encoded cysteine to the conserved J-encoded phenylalanine. The earlier analysis of about 530 of the donors excluded any sequence lacking an unambiguous match to a single V gene segment. An earlier analysis of 450 to 650 of the donors called V segments functional above 56.7% productive rearrangements and segregating when the between-donor standard deviation exceeded 5%. A statistical classification framework was built to diagnose cytomegalovirus status from the catalog of TCR beta chain sequences. In a later analysis, TCR nucleotide sequences were compared against IMGT/GENE-DB human TR gene sequences so that V and J genes could be assigned. Using the TCRdist pipeline, a later analysis assigned CDR3 sequences along with most-parsimonious VDJ recombination scenarios. In a later analysis, every TCR beta chain was defined by the combination of its CDR3 amino acid sequence and its V-gene family, and reads without a unique V-gene family were dropped. To address suspected cross-contamination and a sequencing artifact, a later analysis removed around 600 highly shared, low-generation-probability nucleotide sequences. For each public chain, a later analysis derived a clonal expansion index from normalized ranks of inferred template counts within each repertoire. A later analysis computed generation probabilities with a VDJ recombination model fitted to out-of-frame rearrangements, and checked the results against IGoR. Hypergeometric tests were used in a later analysis to score TCR-TCR, TCR-HLA and TCR-CMV co-occurrence, with a repertoire-size bias correction applied to the TCR pairs. To estimate false discovery rates, a later analysis permuted the HLA or CMV assignments 20 times. In a later analysis, co-occurring TCRs were grouped using DBSCAN, with TCRdist sequence similarity added in when clustering inside HLA-allele-positive subsets. For co-occurrence clustering, repertoires with fewer than 30,000 or more than 120,000 public chains were excluded, along with four or five repertoires with anomalous nucleotide sharing. Imported from immuneACCESS, the table was reduced by TCRdb to in-frame sequences with V and J called. These copies leave out some clones; in studies compared against another copy, an unresolved V gene accounts for under half, and the cause of the remainder is not known. The V and J calls and clone size come from that table; D and trimming were worked out from the DNA. The sample table lists approximately 150,000 clones, 73% of them with a count of one. The leading ten clones occupy 1.6% of the sample.

Points on this clone: Its antigen is currently not known. No base quality information exists; no much larger clone differs at one position.

The cohort consisted of 600 to 750 healthy bone marrow donors. All cohort members were sampled while nominally healthy, although unrecorded immune exposures were likely present. The donor tested CMV seronegative and was one of the 352 seronegative cohort members. Every donor gave a peripheral blood sample, and the peripheral blood mononuclear cells from that sample were used for TCR beta sequencing. Genomic DNA extraction from the blood cell samples was performed with the Qiagen DNeasy Blood Extraction Kit. In the germline V gene, CDR1 corresponds to SGHTA and CDR2 to FQGNSA. Trimming takes 1 base from V and 2 bases from J, and the germline ends sit 7 bases apart. From the cysteine up to the phenylalanine, the CDR3 has a length of 14 residues. Only the CDR3 DNA stays, 42 bases, in frame from base 1.

What was sequenced was PBMCs. Recombination linked TRBV7-2 to TRBJ2-3; the D region possibly corresponds to TRBD1 (5 bases align). This TCR derives from a young woman in good health and CMV-seronegative. The CDR3 in this case is CASSLDRSTDTQYF. Here is the DNA: TGTGCCAGCAGCTTAGACAGGTCCACAGATACGCAGTATTTT.